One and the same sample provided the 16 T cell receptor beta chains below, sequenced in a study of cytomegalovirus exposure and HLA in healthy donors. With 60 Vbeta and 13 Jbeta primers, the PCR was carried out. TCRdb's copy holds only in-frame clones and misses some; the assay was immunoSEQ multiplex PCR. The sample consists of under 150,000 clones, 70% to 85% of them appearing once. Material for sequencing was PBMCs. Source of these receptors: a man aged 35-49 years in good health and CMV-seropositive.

The CDR3 loop reads CAWSVPSGTDTQYF. The CDR3 coding sequence is TGTGCCTGGAGTGTACCTAGCGGCACAGATACGCAGTATTTT. The V and J genes are TRBV30 and TRBJ2-3; maybe TRBD2 (6 bases). The CDR3 covers 14 residues. The germline V and J ends were trimmed by 0 bases and 1 base, with 8 bases remaining between them. The V gene's germline CDR1 is GTSNPN and CDR2 SVGIG (reference sequence).

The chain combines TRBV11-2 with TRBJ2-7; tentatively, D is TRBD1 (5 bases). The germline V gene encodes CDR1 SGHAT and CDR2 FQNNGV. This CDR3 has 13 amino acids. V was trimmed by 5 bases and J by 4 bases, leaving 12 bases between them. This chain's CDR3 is CASSVQQGYEQYF. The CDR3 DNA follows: TGTGCCAGCAGCGTCCAGCAGGGTTACGAGCAGTACTTC.

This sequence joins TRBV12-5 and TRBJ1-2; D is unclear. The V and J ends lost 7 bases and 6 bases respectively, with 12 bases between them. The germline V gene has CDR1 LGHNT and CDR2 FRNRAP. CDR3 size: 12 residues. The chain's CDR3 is CASEAGWDGYTF. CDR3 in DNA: TGTGCTAGTGAAGCGGGGTGGGATGGCTACACCTTC.

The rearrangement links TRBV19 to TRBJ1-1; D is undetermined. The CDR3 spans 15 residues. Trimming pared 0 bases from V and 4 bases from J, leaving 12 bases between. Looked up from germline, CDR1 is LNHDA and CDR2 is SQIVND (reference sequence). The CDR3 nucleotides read TGTGCCAGTAGTATAGATAACCGGGCGGGCACTGAAGCTTTCTTT. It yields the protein CASSIDNRAGTEAFF.

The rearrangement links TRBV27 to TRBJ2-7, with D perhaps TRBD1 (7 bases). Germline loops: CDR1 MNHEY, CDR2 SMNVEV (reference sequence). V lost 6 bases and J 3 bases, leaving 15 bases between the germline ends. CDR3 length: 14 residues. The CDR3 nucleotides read TGTGCCAGCAGACCTAGACAGGGACTCTACGAGCAGTACTTC. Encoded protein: CASRPRQGLYEQYF.

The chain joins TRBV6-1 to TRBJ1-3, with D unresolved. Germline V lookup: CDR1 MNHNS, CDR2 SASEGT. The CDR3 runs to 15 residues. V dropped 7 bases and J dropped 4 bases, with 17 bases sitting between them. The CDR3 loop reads CASKMSVNIGNTIYF. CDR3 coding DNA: TGTGCCAGCAAGATGTCAGTTAATATCGGAAACACCATATATTTT.

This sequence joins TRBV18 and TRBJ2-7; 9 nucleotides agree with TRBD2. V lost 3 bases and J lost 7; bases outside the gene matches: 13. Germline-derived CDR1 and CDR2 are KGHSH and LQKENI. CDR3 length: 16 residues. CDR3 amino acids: CASSPGLIAGAKEQYF. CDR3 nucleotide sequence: TGTGCCAGCTCACCTGGTTTAATAGCGGGAGCCAAAGAGCAGTACTTC.

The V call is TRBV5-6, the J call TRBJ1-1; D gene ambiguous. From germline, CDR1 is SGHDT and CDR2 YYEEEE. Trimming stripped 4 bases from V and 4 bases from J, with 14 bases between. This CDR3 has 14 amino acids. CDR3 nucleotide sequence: TGTGCCAGCAGCCCAGAGAGGGCCCTCACTGAAGCTTTCTTT. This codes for CASSPERALTEAFF. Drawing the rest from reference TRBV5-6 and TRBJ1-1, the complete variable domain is DAGVTQSPTHLIKTRGQQVTLRCSPKSGHDTVSWYQQALGQGPQFIFQYYEEEERQRGNFPDRFSGHQFPNYSSELNVNALLLGDSALYLCASSPERALTEAFFGQGTRLTVV.

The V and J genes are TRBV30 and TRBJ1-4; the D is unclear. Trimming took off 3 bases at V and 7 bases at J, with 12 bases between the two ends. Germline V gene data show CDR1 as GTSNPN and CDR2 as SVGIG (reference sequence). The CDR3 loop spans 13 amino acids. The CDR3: CAWSREFGEKLFF. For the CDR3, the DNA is TGTGCCTGGAGCCGGGAGTTTGGTGAAAAACTGTTTTTT. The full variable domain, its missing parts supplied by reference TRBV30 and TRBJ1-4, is SQTIHQWPATLVQPVGSPLSLECTVEGTSNPNLYWYRQAAGRGLQLLFYSVGIGQISSEVPQNLSASRPQDRQFILSSKKLLLSDSGFYLCAWSREFGEKLFFGSGTQLSVL.

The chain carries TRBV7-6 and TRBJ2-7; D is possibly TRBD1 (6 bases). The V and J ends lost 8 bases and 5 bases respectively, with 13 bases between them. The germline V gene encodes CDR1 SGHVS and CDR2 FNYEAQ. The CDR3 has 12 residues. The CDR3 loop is CASGDRSHEQYF. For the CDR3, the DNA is TGTGCCAGCGGCGACAGGAGCCACGAGCAGTACTTC.

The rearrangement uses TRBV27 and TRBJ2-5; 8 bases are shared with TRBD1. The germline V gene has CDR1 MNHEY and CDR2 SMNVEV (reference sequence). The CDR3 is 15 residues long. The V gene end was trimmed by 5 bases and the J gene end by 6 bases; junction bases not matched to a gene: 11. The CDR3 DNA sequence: TGTGCCAGCAGTCCCATCGGGACAGGAGCCCAGACCCAGTACTTC. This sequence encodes CASSPIGTGAQTQYF.

The CDR3 here is CASSLYHGLAGGLGGELFF. DNA of the CDR3: TGTGCCAGCAGCCTCTACCACGGACTAGCGGGGGGGCTGGGCGGGGAGCTGTTTTTT. This chain uses TRBV11-2 with TRBJ2-2; 15 bases agree with TRBD2. Trimming took 5 bases from V and 7 from J; bases not matched to a gene: 14. Germline lookup yields CDR1 SGHAT and CDR2 FQNNGV. The CDR3 sequence is 19 residues long.

CDR3 sequence reads: CASSFRWGSGYTF. DNA for the CDR3: TGTGCCAGCAGCTTCCGTTGGGGCTCTGGCTACACCTTC. The J gene is TRBJ1-2, the V gene TRBV27; tentatively, D is TRBD1 (5 bases). V dropped 6 bases and J dropped 7 bases, with 15 bases sitting between them. The CDR3 sequence is 13 residues long. Germline V gene lookup returns CDR1 MNHEY and CDR2 SMNVEV (reference sequence).

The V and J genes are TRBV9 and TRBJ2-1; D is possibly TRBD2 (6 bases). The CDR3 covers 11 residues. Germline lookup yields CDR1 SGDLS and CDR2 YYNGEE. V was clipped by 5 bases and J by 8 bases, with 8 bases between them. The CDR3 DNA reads TGTGCCAGCAGGCGGGGCCATGAGCAGTTCTTC. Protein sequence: CASRRGHEQFF.

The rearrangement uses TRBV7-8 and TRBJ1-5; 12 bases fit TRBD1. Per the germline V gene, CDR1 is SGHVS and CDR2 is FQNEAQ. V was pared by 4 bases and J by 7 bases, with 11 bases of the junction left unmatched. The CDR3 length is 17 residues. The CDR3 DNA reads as TGTGCCAGCAGCTCACCGGGACAGGGGGCCGTTAGACAGCCCCAGCATTTT. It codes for CASSSPGQGAVRQPQHF.

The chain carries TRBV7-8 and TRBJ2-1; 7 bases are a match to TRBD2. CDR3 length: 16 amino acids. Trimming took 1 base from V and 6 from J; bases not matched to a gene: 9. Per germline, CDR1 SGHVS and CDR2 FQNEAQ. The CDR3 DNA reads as TGTGCCAGCAGCTTAGTTGAGGGAGGGCAGGGCAATGAGCAGTTCTTC. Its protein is CASSLVEGGQGNEQFF.